This T cell receptor (beta chain) was documented in a study of OX40 agonist ivuxolimab in advanced cancers. Background on the study: Three patients, one with hepatocellular carcinoma and two with cutaneous melanoma, achieved partial responses.

The protocol was immunoSEQ multiplex PCR, while the TCRdb copy is restricted to in-frame clones and leaves out a portion. The data hold 96,000 or so clones, with 84% observed a single time. The CDR3 extends over 15 amino acids. The germline V gene has CDR1 LGHNA and CDR2 YSLEER. The germline V and J ends were trimmed by 0 bases and 5 bases, with 8 bases remaining between them. The clonotype was recovered from an adult with an advanced solid tumor such as melanoma, head and neck, liver or kidney cancer. The chain employs TRBV4-3 and TRBJ2-6; unclear D gene. The sample consisted of CD4+ or CD8+ T cells sorted from blood, taken in a trial of the OX40 agonist ivuxolimab. CDR3 sequence: CASSQEPVRANVLTF. CDR3 bases: TGCGCCAGCAGCCAAGAACCCGTACGGGCCAACGTCCTGACTTTC.